Below are 13 T cell receptor beta chains sequenced from a single sample in a study of cytomegalovirus exposure and HLA in healthy donors. The method was immunoSEQ multiplex PCR; TCRdb's version includes in-frame clones alone and lacks a portion of them. The table lists some 170,000 clones, approximately 88% of them singletons. The sample consisted of PBMCs. Receptors were obtained from a man aged 25 to 45 in good health and CMV-seropositive.

This chain links TRBV7-6 with TRBJ2-2; TRBD2 might be the D (7 bases). The V end was cut by 5 bases, the J end by 4 bases, with 11 bases between. The germline V gene encodes CDR1 SGHVS and CDR2 FNYEAQ. The CDR3 extends over 14 amino acids. CDR3 region: CASSMGGRTGELFF. CDR3 DNA: TGTGCCAGCAGCATGGGGGGGCGCACCGGGGAGCTGTTTTTT.

The V and J genes are TRBV30 and TRBJ1-3; the D is unclear. The CDR3 spans 11 residues. V shed 5 bases and J shed 1 base, with 3 bases lying between them. Germline V lookup: CDR1 GTSNPN, CDR2 SVGIG (reference sequence). The CDR3: CAWLSGNTIYF. CDR3 nucleotide sequence: TGTGCCTGGCTTTCTGGAAACACCATATATTTT. The full variable domain, rest sourced from reference TRBV30 and TRBJ1-3, is SQTIHQWPATLVQPVGSPLSLECTVEGTSNPNLYWYRQAAGRGLQLLFYSVGIGQISSEVPQNLSASRPQDRQFILSSKKLLLSDSGFYLCAWLSGNTIYFGEGSWLTVV.

The rearrangement joins TRBV19 to TRBJ2-1; 10 positions agree with TRBD1. Germline lookup yields CDR1 LNHDA and CDR2 SQIVND (reference sequence). The CDR3 has 14 amino acids. Losses at the gene ends were 7 bases for V and 6 bases for J; bases not matched to a gene: 6. The CDR3 coding sequence is TGTGCCAGTACGGGACAGGGGCAAGGCAATGAGCAGTTCTTC. It is translated as CASTGQGQGNEQFF.

The J gene is TRBJ2-5, the V gene TRBV7-9; perhaps TRBD2 as D (6 bases). With 6 bases removed from V and 3 bases from J, the gap between germline ends came to 17 bases. The CDR3 is 15 amino acids. Per the germline V gene, CDR1 is SEHNR and CDR2 is FQNEAQ (reference sequence). The CDR3 loop reads CASSYPGLREETQYF. CDR3 DNA: TGTGCCAGCAGTTATCCGGGACTTCGAGAAGAGACCCAGTACTTC.

The chain recombines TRBV27 with TRBJ2-1; 7 nucleotides align to TRBD1. V was clipped by 5 bases and J by 4 bases; unmatched bases: 8. The CDR3 loop spans 15 amino acids. Germline V gives CDR1 MNHEY, CDR2 SMNVEV (reference sequence). The CDR3 here is CASSIGTEFYNEQFF. In nucleotides, the CDR3 is TGTGCCAGCAGTATCGGGACAGAGTTTTACAATGAGCAGTTCTTC.

The chain employs TRBV6-5 and TRBJ1-2; 10 bases are shared with TRBD1. Germline V gives CDR1 MNHEY, CDR2 SVGAGI. V trimming: 2 bases; J trimming: 4 bases; junction bases outside the gene matches: 4. This CDR3 region has 15 residues. CDR3 in amino acids: CASSYGTGDGYGYTF. For the CDR3, the DNA is TGTGCCAGCAGTTACGGGACAGGGGACGGCTATGGCTACACCTTC.

Here the CDR3 DNA reads TGTGCCAGCAGTTATCGTAACTATGGCTACACCTTC. This encodes CASSYRNYGYTF. The rearrangement uses TRBV28 and TRBJ1-2, with no clear D. Looked up from germline, CDR1 is MDHEN and CDR2 is SYDVKM. Trimming left V 4 bases short and J 1 base short, with 4 bases between. This CDR3 comprises 12 residues.

J is TRBJ2-3 and V is TRBV25-1; D unresolved. V lost 8 bases to trimming and J lost 3 bases, with 9 bases between them. Germline V gene lookup returns CDR1 MGHDK and CDR2 SYGVNS. This CDR3 region has 12 residues. DNA for the CDR3: TGTGCCAGCTCTAGATTAACAGATACGCAGTATTTT. Its translation is CASSRLTDTQYF.

The gene calls are TRBV7-2 and TRBJ1-2; TRBD1 might be the D (5 bases). With 3 bases removed from V and 5 bases from J, the gap between germline ends came to 7 bases. Germline loops: CDR1 SGHTA, CDR2 FQGNSA. The length of the CDR3 is 12 residues. The CDR3 DNA reads TGTGCCAGCAGCTTTCAGGGATATGGCTACACCTTC. Encoded protein: CASSFQGYGYTF.

This sequence joins TRBV11-1 and TRBJ2-7, with 8 bases identical to TRBD2. The CDR3 is 16 residues long. Looked up from germline, CDR1 is SGHAT and CDR2 is FQDESV (reference sequence). With V trimmed by 0 bases and J by 7 bases, 11 bases remained unmatched. This CDR3 is CASSLAESLSGAEQYF. The DNA of the CDR3 is TGTGCCAGCAGCTTAGCCGAGAGTCTTAGCGGGGCTGAGCAGTACTTC. Supplemented by reference TRBV11-1 and TRBJ2-7, the full variable domain reads EAEVAQSPRYKITEKSQAVAFWCDPISGHATLYWYRQILGQGPELLVQFQDESVVDDSQLPKDRFSAERLKGVDSTLKIQPAELGDSAMYLCASSLAESLSGAEQYFGPGTRLTVT.

The gene calls are TRBV18 and TRBJ1-1; a weak D match, TRBD1 (6 bases). The CDR3 runs to 15 residues. Germline V gives CDR1 KGHSH, CDR2 LQKENI. The V end lost 5 bases, the J end lost 4 bases, and 17 bases lay between the germline ends. DNA of the CDR3: TGTGCCAGCTCAAACACCCAGGGGACGGTCACTGAAGCTTTCTTT. Its translation is CASSNTQGTVTEAFF.

The CDR3 DNA is TGTGCCAGCAGCTCCCAGGAGGGTGGTGAGCAGTTCTTC. Its translation is CASSSQEGGEQFF. The chain joins TRBV7-2 to TRBJ2-1; weak D call: TRBD2 (6 bases). Trimming left V 4 bases short and J 9 bases short, with 13 bases between. Germline V gene data show CDR1 as SGHTA and CDR2 as FQGNSA. The CDR3 contains 13 residues.

The V and J genes are TRBV6-5 and TRBJ2-3; tentatively, D is TRBD2 (7 bases). The V and J ends lost 4 bases and 10 bases respectively, with 12 bases between them. Germline lookup yields CDR1 MNHEY and CDR2 SVGAGI. The CDR3 contains 12 residues. CDR3: CASSWGGHAQYF. The CDR3 region has the DNA TGTGCCAGCAGTTGGGGGGGACACGCGCAGTATTTT.